The 2 T cell receptor beta chains below all came from one sample that was sequenced in a study of T cell responses to AZD1222 COVID-19 vaccine. Assay used: immunoSEQ multiplex PCR; TCRdb lists only in-frame clones, some missing. Altogether approximately 140,000 clones are present, roughly nine tenths being singletons, with the ten largest covering approximately 3.5%. The sequencing used peripheral blood, collected 28 days after the second AZD1222 dose. These receptors originate from an adult who received the AZD1222 COVID-19 vaccine.

This clone was picked up a small number of times. The rearrangement joins TRBV12-5 to TRBJ1-5; 7 bases align to TRBD1. This CDR3 is 15 amino acids long. The germline gives CDR1 LGHNT, CDR2 FRNRAP. The V gene end was trimmed by 6 bases and the J gene end by 6 bases; junction bases not matched to a gene: 11. The CDR3 loop is CASGLAGGGSQPQHF. CDR3 in DNA: TGTGCTAGTGGCCTGGCAGGAGGGGGCAGTCAGCCCCAGCATTTT.

This clone has only one observation. This chain connects TRBV18 to TRBJ2-2, with D perhaps TRBD1 (6 bases). Germline CDR1 KGHSH, CDR2 LQKENI. The CDR3 has 15 amino acids. The V and J ends lost 2 bases and 5 bases respectively, with 12 bases between them. The CDR3 is CASSPLPQGTGELFF. The CDR3 nucleotides are TGTGCCAGCTCACCATTGCCACAGGGTACCGGGGAGCTGTTTTTT.